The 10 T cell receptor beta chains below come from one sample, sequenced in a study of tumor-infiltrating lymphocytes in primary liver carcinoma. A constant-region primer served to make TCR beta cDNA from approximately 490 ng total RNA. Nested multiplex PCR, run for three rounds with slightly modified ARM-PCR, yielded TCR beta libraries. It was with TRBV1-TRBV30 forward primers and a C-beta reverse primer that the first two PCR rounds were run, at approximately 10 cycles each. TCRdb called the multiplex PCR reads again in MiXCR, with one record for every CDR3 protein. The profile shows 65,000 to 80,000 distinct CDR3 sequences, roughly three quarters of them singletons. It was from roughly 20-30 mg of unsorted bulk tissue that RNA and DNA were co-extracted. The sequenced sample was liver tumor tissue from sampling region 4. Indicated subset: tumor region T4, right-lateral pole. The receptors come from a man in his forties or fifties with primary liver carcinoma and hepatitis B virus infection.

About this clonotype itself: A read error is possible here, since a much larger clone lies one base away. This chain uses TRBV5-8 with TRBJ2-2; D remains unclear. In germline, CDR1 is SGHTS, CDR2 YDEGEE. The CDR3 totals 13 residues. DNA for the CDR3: TGTGCCGGCAGCCCTCTAATATCCGGGGAGCTGTTTTTT. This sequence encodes CAGSPLISGELFF.

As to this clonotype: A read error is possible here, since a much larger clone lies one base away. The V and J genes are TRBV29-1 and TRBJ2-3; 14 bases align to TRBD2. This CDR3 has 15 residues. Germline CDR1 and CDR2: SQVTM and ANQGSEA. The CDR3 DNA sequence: TGCAGCGTGAACGGGACTAGCGGGAGAACAGATATGCAGTATTTT. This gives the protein CSVNGTSGRTDMQYF.

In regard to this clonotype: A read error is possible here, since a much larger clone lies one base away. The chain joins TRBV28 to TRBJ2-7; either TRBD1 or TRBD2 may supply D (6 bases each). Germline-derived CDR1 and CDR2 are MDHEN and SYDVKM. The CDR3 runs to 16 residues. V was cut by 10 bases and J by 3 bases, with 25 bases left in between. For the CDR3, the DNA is TGTGCCATCAGAAAGGGGGGACTGAGGGACATCTACGAGCAGTACTTC. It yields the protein CAIRKGGLRDIYEQYF.

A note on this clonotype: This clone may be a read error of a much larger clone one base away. This chain's CDR3 is CASTRTGRLNTGELFF. CDR3 sequence (DNA): TGTGCCAGCACCAGGACAGGGCGCTTGAACACCGGGGAGCTGTTTTTT. The gene calls are TRBV7-8 and TRBJ2-2; 8 bases match TRBD1. The junction had 8 bases not matched to a gene; V was cut back by 7 bases and J by 1 base. The CDR3 is made up of 16 amino acids. Germline CDR1 SGHVS, CDR2 FQNEAQ.

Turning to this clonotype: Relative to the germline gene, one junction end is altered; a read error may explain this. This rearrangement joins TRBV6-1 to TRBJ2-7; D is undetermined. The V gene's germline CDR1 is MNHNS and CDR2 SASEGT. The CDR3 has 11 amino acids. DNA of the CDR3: TGTACCAGTAGACTGACCTACGCGCAGTACTTC. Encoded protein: CTSRLTYAQYF.

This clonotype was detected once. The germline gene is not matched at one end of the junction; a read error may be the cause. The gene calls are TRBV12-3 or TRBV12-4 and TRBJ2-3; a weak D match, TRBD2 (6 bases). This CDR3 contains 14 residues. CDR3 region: CSSSSTEGPATQYF. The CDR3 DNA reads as TGTTCCAGCAGTTCTACGGAGGGCCCCGCTACGCAGTATTTT.

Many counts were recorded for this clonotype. As DNA, the CDR3 is TGTGCCAGCTCGAAGGGGGGGAATAGCAATCAGCCCCAGCATTTT. This gives the protein CASSKGGNSNQPQHF. V gene TRBV28 combines with J gene TRBJ1-5; a possible D gene is TRBD1 (6 bases). The germline gives CDR1 MDHEN, CDR2 SYDVKM. Trimming stripped 8 bases from V and 0 bases from J, with 14 bases between. The CDR3 extends over 15 amino acids.

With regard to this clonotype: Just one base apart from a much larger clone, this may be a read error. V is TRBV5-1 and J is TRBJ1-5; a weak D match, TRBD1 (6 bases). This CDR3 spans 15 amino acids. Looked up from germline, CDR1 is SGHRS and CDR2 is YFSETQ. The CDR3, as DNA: TGCGCCAGCAGCTTGGGAACAGGGACGGATCAGCCCCTGCATTTT. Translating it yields CASSLGTGTDQPLHF.

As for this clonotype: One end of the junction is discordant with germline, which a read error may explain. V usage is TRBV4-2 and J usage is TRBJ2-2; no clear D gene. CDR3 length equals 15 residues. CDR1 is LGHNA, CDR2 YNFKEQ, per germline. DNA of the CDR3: TGTTCCAGCAGCCAAGCGAGCGCGAACACTGGGGAGCTGTTTTTT. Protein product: CSSSQASANTGELFF.

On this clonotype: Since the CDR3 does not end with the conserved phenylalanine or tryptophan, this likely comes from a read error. The CDR3 nucleotides are TGTGCCAGCAGTTACTCGCGGGGAGGCAGCTCCTACAATGAGCAGTTCGTC. This encodes CASSYSRGGSSYNEQFV. This chain connects TRBV6-5 to TRBJ2-1; tentatively, D is TRBD2 (6 bases). V was trimmed by 0 bases and J by 0 bases, leaving 12 bases between them. CDR1 and CDR2 from the germline V gene are MNHEY and SVGAGI. CDR3 length equals 17 residues.